This T cell receptor beta chain was recorded in a study of shared clonotypes between healthy human individuals. Worth noting for this clone: What it recognizes is unknown.

Per germline, CDR1 MDHEN and CDR2 SYDVKM. Trimming pared 5 bases from V and 8 bases from J, leaving 18 bases between. CDR3 length: 15 amino acids. Healthy and HIV-negative, the adult donors had no recent acute infections or vaccinations. Among the donors, all were Caucasian adults who lived in Nashville, Tennessee. Whole-study results and caveats: Memory subsets generally showed smaller estimated richness than naive subsets did.

Deep was the level at which the assay was run. The repertoire was sequenced with immunoSEQ multiplex PCR; TCRdb's copy has only in-frame clones and lacks some. The sample lists roughly 530,000 clones, approximately 95% seen once, with 0.06% in the top ten. Source material: naive CD4+ T cells sorted from blood. Subset meaning: CD45RA+ positively selected. V is TRBV28 and J is TRBJ1-4, with D tentatively TRBD1 (6 bases). This receptor was taken from a woman in her twenties or thirties in good health. The CDR3 loop reads CASSAEQGPQEKLFF. Here the CDR3 DNA reads TGTGCCAGCAGTGCTGAACAGGGTCCTCAGGAAAAACTGTTTTTT.